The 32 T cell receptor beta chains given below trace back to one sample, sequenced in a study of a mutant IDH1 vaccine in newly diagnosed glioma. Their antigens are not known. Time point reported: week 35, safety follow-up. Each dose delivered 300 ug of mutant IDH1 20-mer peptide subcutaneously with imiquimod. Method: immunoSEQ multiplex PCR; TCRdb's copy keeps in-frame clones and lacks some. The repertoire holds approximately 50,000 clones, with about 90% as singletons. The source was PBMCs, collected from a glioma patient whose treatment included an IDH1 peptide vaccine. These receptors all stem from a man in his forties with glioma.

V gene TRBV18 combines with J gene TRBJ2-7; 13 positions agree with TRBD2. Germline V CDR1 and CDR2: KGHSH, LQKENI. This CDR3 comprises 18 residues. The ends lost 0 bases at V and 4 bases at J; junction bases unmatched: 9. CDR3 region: CASSPPGGLAGIGYEQYF. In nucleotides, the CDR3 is TGTGCCAGCTCACCACCGGGGGGACTAGCGGGAATCGGGTACGAGCAGTACTTC.

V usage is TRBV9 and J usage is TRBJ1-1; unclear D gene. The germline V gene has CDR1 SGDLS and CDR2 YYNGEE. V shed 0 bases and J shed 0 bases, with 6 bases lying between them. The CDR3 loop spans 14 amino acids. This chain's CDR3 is CASSVASMNTEAFF. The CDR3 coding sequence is TGTGCCAGCAGCGTAGCCTCCATGAACACTGAAGCTTTCTTT. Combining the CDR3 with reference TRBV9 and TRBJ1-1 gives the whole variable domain DSGVTQTPKHLITATGQRVTLRCSPRSGDLSVYWYQQSLDQGLQFLIQYYNGEERAKGNILERFSAQQFPDLHSELNLSSLELGDSALYFCASSVASMNTEAFFGQGTRLTVV.

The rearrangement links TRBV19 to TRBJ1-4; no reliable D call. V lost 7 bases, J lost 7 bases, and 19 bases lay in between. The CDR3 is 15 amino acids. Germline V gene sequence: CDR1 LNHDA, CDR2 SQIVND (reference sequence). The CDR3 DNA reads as TGTGCCAGTACCCGCGAGGATGGGCCGGGTGAAAAACTGTTTTTT. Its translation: CASTREDGPGEKLFF.

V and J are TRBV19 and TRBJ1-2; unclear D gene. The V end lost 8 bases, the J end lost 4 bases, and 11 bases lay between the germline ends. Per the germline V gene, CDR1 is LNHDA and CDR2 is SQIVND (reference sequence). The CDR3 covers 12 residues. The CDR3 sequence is CASSWQSYGYTF. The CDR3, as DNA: TGTGCCAGTTCGTGGCAGTCCTATGGCTACACCTTC.

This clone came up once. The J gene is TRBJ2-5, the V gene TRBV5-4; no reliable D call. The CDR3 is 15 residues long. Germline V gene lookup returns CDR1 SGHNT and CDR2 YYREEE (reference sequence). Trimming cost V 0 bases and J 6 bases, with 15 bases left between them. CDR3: CASSLVTPTSKTQYF. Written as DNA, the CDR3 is TGTGCCAGCAGCTTGGTGACCCCCACCTCGAAGACCCAGTACTTC. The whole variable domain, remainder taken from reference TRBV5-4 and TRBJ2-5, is ETGVTQSPTHLIKTRGQQVTLRCSSQSGHNTVSWYQQALGQGPQFIFQYYREEENGRGNFPPRFSGLQFPNYSSELNVNALELDDSALYLCASSLVTPTSKTQYFGPGTRLLVL.

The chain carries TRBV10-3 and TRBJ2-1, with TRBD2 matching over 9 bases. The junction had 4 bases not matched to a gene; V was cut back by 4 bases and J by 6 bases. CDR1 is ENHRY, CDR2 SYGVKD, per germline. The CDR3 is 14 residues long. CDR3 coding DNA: TGTGCCATCAGTGGACTAGCGGAAACCAATGAGCAGTTCTTC. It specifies CAISGLAETNEQFF.

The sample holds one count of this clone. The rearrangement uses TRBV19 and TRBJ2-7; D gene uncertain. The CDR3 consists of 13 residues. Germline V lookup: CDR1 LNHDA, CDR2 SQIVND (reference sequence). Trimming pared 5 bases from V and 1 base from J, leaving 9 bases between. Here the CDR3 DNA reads TGTGCCAGTAGTTTTGCTAGTTCCTACGAGCAGTACTTC. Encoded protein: CASSFASSYEQYF.

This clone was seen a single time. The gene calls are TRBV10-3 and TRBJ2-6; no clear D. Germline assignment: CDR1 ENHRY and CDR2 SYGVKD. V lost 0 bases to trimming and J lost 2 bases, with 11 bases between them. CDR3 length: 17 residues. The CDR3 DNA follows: TGTGCCATCAGTGAGTCGTGGGTAGGGCCTGGGGCCAACGTCCTGACTTTC. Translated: CAISESWVGPGANVLTF.

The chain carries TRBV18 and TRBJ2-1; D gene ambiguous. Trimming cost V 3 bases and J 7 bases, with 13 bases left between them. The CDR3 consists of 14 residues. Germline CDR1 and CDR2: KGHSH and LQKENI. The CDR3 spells CASSPPVWSNEQFF. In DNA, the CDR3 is TGTGCCAGCTCACCCCCTGTTTGGTCGAATGAGCAGTTCTTC.

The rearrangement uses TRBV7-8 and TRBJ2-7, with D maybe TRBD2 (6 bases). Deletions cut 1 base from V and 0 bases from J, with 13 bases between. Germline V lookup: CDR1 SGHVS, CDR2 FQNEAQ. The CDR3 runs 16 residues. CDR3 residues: CASSLVAGPSSYEQYF. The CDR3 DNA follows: TGTGCCAGCAGCTTAGTTGCGGGACCGAGCTCCTACGAGCAGTACTTC.

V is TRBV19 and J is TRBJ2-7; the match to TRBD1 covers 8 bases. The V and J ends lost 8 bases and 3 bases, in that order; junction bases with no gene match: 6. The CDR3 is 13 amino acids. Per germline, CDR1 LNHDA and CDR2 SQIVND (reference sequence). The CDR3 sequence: CASRQGAGYEQYF. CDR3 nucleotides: TGTGCCAGTCGGCAGGGGGCTGGCTACGAGCAGTACTTC.

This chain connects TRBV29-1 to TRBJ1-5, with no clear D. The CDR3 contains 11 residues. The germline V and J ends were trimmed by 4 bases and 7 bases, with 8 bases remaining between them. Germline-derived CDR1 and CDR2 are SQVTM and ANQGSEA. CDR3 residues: CSVVANQPQHF. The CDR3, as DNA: TGCAGCGTTGTAGCGAACCAGCCCCAGCATTTT.

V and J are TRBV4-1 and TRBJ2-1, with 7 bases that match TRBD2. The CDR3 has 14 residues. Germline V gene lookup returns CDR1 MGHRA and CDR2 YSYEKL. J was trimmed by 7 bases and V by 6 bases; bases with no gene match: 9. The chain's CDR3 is CASSRLAERNEQFF. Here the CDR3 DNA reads TGCGCCAGCAGTAGGCTAGCGGAGCGGAATGAGCAGTTCTTC.

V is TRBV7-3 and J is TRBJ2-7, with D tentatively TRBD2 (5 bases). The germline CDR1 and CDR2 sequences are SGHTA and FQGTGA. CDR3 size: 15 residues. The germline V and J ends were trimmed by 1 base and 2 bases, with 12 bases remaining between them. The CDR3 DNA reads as TGTGCCAGCAGCTTAAATCGGGATCGAGCCTACGAGCAGTACTTC. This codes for CASSLNRDRAYEQYF.

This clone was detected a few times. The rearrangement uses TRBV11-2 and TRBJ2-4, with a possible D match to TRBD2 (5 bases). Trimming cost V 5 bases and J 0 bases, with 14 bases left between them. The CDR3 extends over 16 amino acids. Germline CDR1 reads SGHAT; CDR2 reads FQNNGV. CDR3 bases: TGTGCCAGCAGCCAGCGGCTGACTATAGCCAAAAACATTCAGTACTTC. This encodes CASSQRLTIAKNIQYF.

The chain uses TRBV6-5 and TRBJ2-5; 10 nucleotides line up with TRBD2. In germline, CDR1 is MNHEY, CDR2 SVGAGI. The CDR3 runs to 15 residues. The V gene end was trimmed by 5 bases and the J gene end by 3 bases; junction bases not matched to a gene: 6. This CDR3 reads CASSRPGLAKETQYF. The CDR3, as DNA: TGTGCCAGCAGTCGTCCGGGACTAGCGAAAGAGACCCAGTACTTC.

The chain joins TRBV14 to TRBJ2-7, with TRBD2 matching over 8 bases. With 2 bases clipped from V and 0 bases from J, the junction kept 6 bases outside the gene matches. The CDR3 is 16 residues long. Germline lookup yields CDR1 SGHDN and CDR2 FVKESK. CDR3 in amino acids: CASSQLSTSVSYEQYF. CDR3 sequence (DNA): TGTGCCAGCAGCCAATTATCGACTAGCGTCTCCTACGAGCAGTACTTC.

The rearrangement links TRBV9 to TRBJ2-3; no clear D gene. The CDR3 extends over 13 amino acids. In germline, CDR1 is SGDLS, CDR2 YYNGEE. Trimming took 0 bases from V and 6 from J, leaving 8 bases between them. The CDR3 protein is CASSVVDLDTQYF. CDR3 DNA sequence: TGTGCCAGCAGCGTAGTGGATCTTGATACGCAGTATTTT. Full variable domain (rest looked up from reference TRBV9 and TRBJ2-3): DSGVTQTPKHLITATGQRVTLRCSPRSGDLSVYWYQQSLDQGLQFLIQYYNGEERAKGNILERFSAQQFPDLHSELNLSSLELGDSALYFCASSVVDLDTQYFGPGTRLTVL.

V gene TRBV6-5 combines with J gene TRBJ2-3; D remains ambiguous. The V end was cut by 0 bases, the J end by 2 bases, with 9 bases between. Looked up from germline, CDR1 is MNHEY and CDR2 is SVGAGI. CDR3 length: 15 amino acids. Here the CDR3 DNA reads TGTGCCAGCAGTTACTCGGGTCCGTACACAGATACGCAGTATTTT. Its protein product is CASSYSGPYTDTQYF.

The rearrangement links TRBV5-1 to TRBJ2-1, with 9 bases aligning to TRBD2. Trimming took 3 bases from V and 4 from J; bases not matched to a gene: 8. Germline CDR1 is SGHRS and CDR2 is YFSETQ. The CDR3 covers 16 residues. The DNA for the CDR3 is TGCGCCAGCAGCTCGGGGTCTAGCGGGATTTACAATGAGCAGTTCTTC. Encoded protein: CASSSGSSGIYNEQFF. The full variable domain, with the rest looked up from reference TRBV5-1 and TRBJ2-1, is KAGVTQTPRYLIKTRGQQVTLSCSPISGHRSVSWYQQTPGQGLQFLFEYFSETQRNKGNFPGRFSGRQFSNSRSEMNVSTLELGDSALYLCASSSGSSGIYNEQFFGPGTRLTVL.

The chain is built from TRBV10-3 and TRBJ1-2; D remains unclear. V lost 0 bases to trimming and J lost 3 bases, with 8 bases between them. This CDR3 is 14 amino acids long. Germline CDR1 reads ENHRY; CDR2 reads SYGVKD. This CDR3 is CAISESNTDYGYTF. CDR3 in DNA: TGTGCCATCAGTGAGTCGAACACAGACTATGGCTACACCTTC.

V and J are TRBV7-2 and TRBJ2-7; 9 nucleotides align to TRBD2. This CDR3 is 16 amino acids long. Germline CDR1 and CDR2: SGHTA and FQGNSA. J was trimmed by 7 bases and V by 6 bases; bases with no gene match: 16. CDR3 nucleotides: TGTGCCAGCAGACAATTAGGGGCTAGCGGGATTGGGGAGCAGTACTTC. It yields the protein CASRQLGASGIGEQYF.

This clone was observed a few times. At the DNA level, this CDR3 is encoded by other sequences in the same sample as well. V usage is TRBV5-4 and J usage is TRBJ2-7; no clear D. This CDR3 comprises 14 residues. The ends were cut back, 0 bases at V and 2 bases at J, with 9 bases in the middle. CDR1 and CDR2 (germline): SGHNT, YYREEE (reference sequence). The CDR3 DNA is TGTGCCAGCAGCTTGGACGGTCCCCCCTACGAGCAGTACTTC. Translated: CASSLDGPPYEQYF.

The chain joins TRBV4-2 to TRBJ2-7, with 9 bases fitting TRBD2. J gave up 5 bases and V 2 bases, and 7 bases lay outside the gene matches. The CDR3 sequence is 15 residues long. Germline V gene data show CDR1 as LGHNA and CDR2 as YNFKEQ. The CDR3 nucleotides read TGTGCCAGCAGCCAACCGGCGGGAGGGCCTAACGAGCAGTACTTC. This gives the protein CASSQPAGGPNEQYF.

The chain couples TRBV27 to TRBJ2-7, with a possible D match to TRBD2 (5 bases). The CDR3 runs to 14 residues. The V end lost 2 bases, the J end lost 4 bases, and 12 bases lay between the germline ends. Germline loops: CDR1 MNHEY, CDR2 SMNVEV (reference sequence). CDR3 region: CASSLGGTVYEQYF. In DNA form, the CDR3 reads TGTGCCAGCAGTTTAGGAGGCACAGTGTACGAGCAGTACTTC.

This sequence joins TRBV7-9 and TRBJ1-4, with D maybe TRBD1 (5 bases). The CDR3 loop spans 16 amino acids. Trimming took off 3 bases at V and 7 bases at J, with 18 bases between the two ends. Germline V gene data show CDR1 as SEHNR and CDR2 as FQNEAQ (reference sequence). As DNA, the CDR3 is TGTGCCAGCAGCTTTACCGCGGGGCCGGACCTTGAAAAACTGTTTTTT. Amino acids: CASSFTAGPDLEKLFF. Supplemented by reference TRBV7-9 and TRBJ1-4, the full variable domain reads DTGVSQNPRHKITKRGQNVTFRCDPISEHNRLYWYRQTLGQGPEFLTYFQNEAQLEKSRLLSDRFSAERPKGSFSTLEIQRTEQGDSAMYLCASSFTAGPDLEKLFFGSGTQLSVL.

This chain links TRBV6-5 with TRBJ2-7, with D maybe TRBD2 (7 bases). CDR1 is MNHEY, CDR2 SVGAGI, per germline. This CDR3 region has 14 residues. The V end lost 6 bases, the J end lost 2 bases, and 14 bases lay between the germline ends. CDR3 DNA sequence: TGTGCCAGCAGCCGGGGGGCGGGGGCCTACGAGCAGTACTTC. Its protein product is CASSRGAGAYEQYF.

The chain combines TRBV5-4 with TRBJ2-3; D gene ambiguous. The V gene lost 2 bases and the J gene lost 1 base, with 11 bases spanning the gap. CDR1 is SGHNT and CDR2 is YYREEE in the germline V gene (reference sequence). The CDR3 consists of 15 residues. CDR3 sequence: CASSFSGAGTDTQYF. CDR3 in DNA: TGTGCCAGCAGCTTTTCCGGAGCCGGCACAGATACGCAGTATTTT.

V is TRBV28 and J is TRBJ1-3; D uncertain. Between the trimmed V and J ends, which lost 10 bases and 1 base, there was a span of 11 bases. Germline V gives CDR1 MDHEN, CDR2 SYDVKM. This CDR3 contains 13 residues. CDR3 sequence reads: CATETGSGNTIYF. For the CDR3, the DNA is TGTGCCACCGAGACGGGGTCTGGAAACACCATATATTTT.

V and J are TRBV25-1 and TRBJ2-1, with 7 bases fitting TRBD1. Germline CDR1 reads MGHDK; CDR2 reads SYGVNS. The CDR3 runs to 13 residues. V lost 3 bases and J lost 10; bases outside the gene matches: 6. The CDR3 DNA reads TGTGCCAGCAGTGAGAGGGGGCGGGCGGAGCAGTTCTTC. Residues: CASSERGRAEQFF.

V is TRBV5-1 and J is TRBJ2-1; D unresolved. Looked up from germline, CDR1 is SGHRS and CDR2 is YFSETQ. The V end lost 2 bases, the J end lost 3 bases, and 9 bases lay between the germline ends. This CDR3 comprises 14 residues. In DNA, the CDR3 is TGCGCCAGCAGCTTAGGACCAATCTACAATGAGCAGTTCTTC. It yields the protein CASSLGPIYNEQFF.

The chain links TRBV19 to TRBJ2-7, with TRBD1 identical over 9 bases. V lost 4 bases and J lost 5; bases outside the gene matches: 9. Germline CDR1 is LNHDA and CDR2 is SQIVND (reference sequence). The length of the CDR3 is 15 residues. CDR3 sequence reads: CASSTAGTGFHEQYF. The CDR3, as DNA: TGTGCCAGTAGTACCGCCGGGACAGGGTTCCACGAGCAGTACTTC.